The 22 T cell receptor beta chains in this list originate from one sample, sequenced in a study of blood T cell repertoires in COVID-19. Only in-frame clones appear in the TCRdb table, and some are missing; sequencing was by immunoSEQ multiplex PCR. This table holds about 320,000 clones, roughly 91% found once. The source material was peripheral blood. Receptor source: a woman between 25 and 40 years old with COVID-19, enrolled during active disease.

Note on this clone: This specimen includes other DNA sequences encoding the same CDR3. The chain is built from TRBV19 and TRBJ2-7, with no clear D. Trimming shortened V by 3 bases and J by 1 base, and 10 bases separated the two germline ends. Per the germline V gene, CDR1 is LNHDA and CDR2 is SQIVND (reference sequence). The CDR3 consists of 14 residues. The CDR3 region is CASSIAGLSYEQYF. CDR3 DNA sequence: TGTGCCAGTAGTATCGCAGGTTTATCCTACGAGCAGTACTTC. Looking up the rest from reference TRBV19 and TRBJ2-7 gives the full variable domain: DGGITQSPKYLFRKEGQNVTLSCEQNLNHDAMYWYRQDPGQGLRLIYYSQIVNDFQKGDIAEGYSVSREKKESFPLTVTSAQKNPTAFYLCASSIAGLSYEQYFGPGTRLTVT.

This chain connects TRBV5-1 to TRBJ1-1; D is uncertain. Per germline, CDR1 SGHRS and CDR2 YFSETQ. V gave up 5 bases and J gave up 4 bases, with 6 bases separating them. This CDR3 is built from 11 residues. The DNA of the CDR3 is TGCGCCAGCAGTGGCACCACTGAAGCTTTCTTT. Its translation is CASSGTTEAFF.

The chain carries TRBV29-1 and TRBJ2-6; 10 bases match TRBD1. The J segment lost 0 bases and the V segment lost 5 bases, leaving 7 bases of the junction unmatched. The CDR3 loop spans 17 amino acids. Germline V gene data show CDR1 as SQVTM and CDR2 as ANQGSEA. CDR3: CSVLGDRGPSGANVLTF. The CDR3 coding sequence is TGCAGCGTTCTGGGGGACAGGGGTCCCTCTGGGGCCAACGTCCTGACTTTC.

Comments on this clone: Other DNA sequences in this sample translate to the same CDR3. V and J are TRBV11-2 and TRBJ1-5; D not resolved. CDR3 length equals 13 residues. The V gene lost 0 bases and the J gene lost 5 bases, with 5 bases spanning the gap. Germline V gene data show CDR1 as SGHAT and CDR2 as FQNNGV. CDR3 loop: CASSLDRDQPQHF. DNA for the CDR3: TGTGCCAGCAGCTTAGATCGGGATCAGCCCCAGCATTTT.

The J gene is TRBJ2-3, the V gene TRBV9; possible D gene TRBD2, 5 bases. V gave up 0 bases and J gave up 0 bases, with 11 bases separating them. The CDR3 loop spans 16 amino acids. The germline V gene encodes CDR1 SGDLS and CDR2 YYNGEE. DNA of the CDR3: TGTGCCAGCAGCGTAGTGGTGGGAGTTAGCACAGATACGCAGTATTTT. Its protein product is CASSVVVGVSTDTQYF.

As regards this clone: Other DNA sequences in the sample encode the same CDR3. The V gene is TRBV6-5, the J gene TRBJ1-2; 9 nucleotides match TRBD1. The CDR3 length is 14 residues. Trimming took 3 bases from V and 8 from J; bases not matched to a gene: 7. Germline CDR1 is MNHEY and CDR2 is SVGAGI. This CDR3 is CASSYSGQGAGYTF. The CDR3 coding sequence is TGTGCCAGCAGTTATTCGGGACAGGGCGCGGGCTACACCTTC.

The gene calls are TRBV29-1 and TRBJ1-2; 8 bases are shared with TRBD1. V was clipped by 5 bases and J by 7 bases; unmatched bases: 6. Germline CDR1 is SQVTM and CDR2 is ANQGSEA. The CDR3 runs 12 residues. The CDR3 is CSVLQGGVGYTF. The CDR3 nucleotides are TGCAGCGTTCTACAGGGGGGGGTTGGCTACACCTTC.

The chain uses TRBV10-1 and TRBJ1-1; D gene uncertain. The CDR3 consists of 13 residues. Germline CDR1 and CDR2: WNHNN and SYGVQD (reference sequence). V was cut by 0 bases and J by 4 bases, with 6 bases left in between. DNA of the CDR3: TGCGCCAGCAGTGAGTCGCTAGGCACTGAAGCTTTCTTT. It encodes CASSESLGTEAFF.

This clone occurred once. This CDR3 is also generated by other DNA sequences in the sample. The chain couples TRBV5-1 to TRBJ1-5; the D gene is possibly TRBD1 (6 bases). V lost 5 bases, J lost 3 bases, and 15 bases lay in between. Germline V CDR1 and CDR2: SGHRS, YFSETQ. CDR3 size: 15 residues. The CDR3 is CASSLDSGDNQPQHF. CDR3 nucleotides: TGCGCCAGCAGTCTGGACAGCGGGGACAATCAGCCCCAGCATTTT.

This clone was detected many times. The chain couples TRBV6-5 to TRBJ1-1, with D hard to call. The CDR3 loop spans 13 amino acids. Germline CDR1 is MNHEY and CDR2 is SVGAGI. V shed 6 bases and J shed 0 bases, with 8 bases lying between them. CDR3 amino acids: CASRNTLNTEAFF. The CDR3 bases are TGTGCCAGCAGAAACACGTTGAACACTGAAGCTTTCTTT.

This chain connects TRBV7-9 to TRBJ1-1; maybe TRBD1 (6 bases). Germline values: CDR1 SEHNR, CDR2 FQNEAQ (reference sequence). V lost 7 bases and J 2 bases, leaving 11 bases between the germline ends. The CDR3 has 13 amino acids. The CDR3 is CASTGQINTEAFF. The CDR3 DNA reads as TGTGCCAGCACCGGACAGATAAACACTGAAGCTTTCTTT.

V gene TRBV5-1 combines with J gene TRBJ2-3; D possibly corresponds to TRBD2 (6 bases). The CDR3 has 17 residues. The V gene's germline CDR1 is SGHRS and CDR2 YFSETQ. V gave up 4 bases and J gave up 2 bases, with 20 bases separating them. The CDR3 region is CASSRGTDHKNTDTQYF. Here the CDR3 DNA reads TGCGCCAGCAGCCGGGGGACCGACCACAAAAACACAGATACGCAGTATTTT.

The CDR3 protein is CASSASSGAQPQETQYF. The CDR3 DNA follows: TGCGCCAGCAGTGCTTCTAGCGGGGCCCAGCCCCAAGAGACCCAGTACTTC. The chain uses TRBV10-1 and TRBJ2-5, with 9 nucleotides matching TRBD2. The ends lost 4 bases at V and 1 base at J; junction bases unmatched: 10. Germline CDR1 reads WNHNN; CDR2 reads SYGVQD (reference sequence). This CDR3 comprises 17 residues.

The CDR3 nucleotides read TGTGCCAGCAGCTTAAGGGCATTAGCGGGGGGGCAACAAGAGACCCAGTACTTC. Residues: CASSLRALAGGQQETQYF. V gene TRBV7-9 combines with J gene TRBJ2-5; TRBD2 matches 11 bases. The V gene's germline CDR1 is SEHNR and CDR2 FQNEAQ (reference sequence). The CDR3 length is 18 residues. After removal of 2 bases from V and 2 bases from J, the junction contained 10 bases not matched to a gene.

CDR3 sequence (DNA): TGTGCCAGCAGCGGTGGTGGAAGGGGGTATGAAAAACTGTTTTTT. Encoded protein: CASSGGGRGYEKLFF. The gene calls are TRBV9 and TRBJ1-4, with a weak D call TRBD1 (6 bases). The CDR3 loop spans 15 amino acids. Trimming removed 3 bases from V and 6 bases from J, with 15 bases in between. Germline CDR1 reads SGDLS; CDR2 reads YYNGEE.

This clone occurred a few times. The J gene is TRBJ2-1, the V gene TRBV3-1 (or the pseudogene TRBV3-2); D is possibly TRBD2 (5 bases). Germline loops: CDR1 LGHDT, CDR2 YNNKEL (reference sequence). V was pared by 0 bases and J by 9 bases, with 15 bases between. The CDR3 is made up of 15 amino acids. CDR3 DNA sequence: TGTGCCAGCAGCCAAGATCGAGGGCTAGTGCGTGAGCAGTTCTTC. Its protein product is CASSQDRGLVREQFF.

The chain uses TRBV5-1 and TRBJ2-7; the match to TRBD1 covers 8 bases. Trimming at V came to 1 base and at J to 0 bases, leaving 12 bases not matched to a gene. Germline CDR1 is SGHRS and CDR2 is YFSETQ. The CDR3 spans 18 residues. The CDR3 region has the DNA TGCGCCAGCAGCTTGTACCCTCACAGGACAGGGTCCTCCTACGAGCAGTACTTC. This sequence encodes CASSLYPHRTGSSYEQYF. The variable domain in full, with the rest retrieved from reference TRBV5-1 and TRBJ2-7, is KAGVTQTPRYLIKTRGQQVTLSCSPISGHRSVSWYQQTPGQGLQFLFEYFSETQRNKGNFPGRFSGRQFSNSRSEMNVSTLELGDSALYLCASSLYPHRTGSSYEQYFGPGTRLTVT.

Here the CDR3 reads CASSRGQIDYEQYF. For the CDR3, the DNA is TGTGCCAGCAGCCGGGGACAAATAGACTACGAGCAGTACTTC. The chain uses TRBV11-2 and TRBJ2-7; D is perhaps TRBD1 (6 bases). The germline gives CDR1 SGHAT, CDR2 FQNNGV. The germline V and J ends were trimmed by 5 bases and 3 bases, with 14 bases remaining between them. The CDR3 is 14 residues long.

The V call is TRBV2, the J call TRBJ2-3; 7 bases agree with TRBD2. Looked up from germline, CDR1 is SNHLY and CDR2 is FYNNEI. The V and J ends lost 6 bases and 6 bases, in that order; junction bases with no gene match: 12. The CDR3 is 15 amino acids. The CDR3: CASRDLAEQVDTQYF. The DNA for the CDR3 is TGTGCCAGCAGGGATCTAGCGGAACAGGTGGATACGCAGTATTTT.

The V and J genes are TRBV14 and TRBJ2-6; D not certain. The V end lost 1 base, the J end lost 0 bases, and 7 bases lay between the germline ends. CDR3 length equals 16 residues. Germline V gene data show CDR1 as SGHDN and CDR2 as FVKESK. The CDR3: CASSQVQFSGANVLTF. CDR3 DNA: TGTGCCAGCAGCCAAGTCCAGTTCTCTGGGGCCAACGTCCTGACTTTC.

The chain carries TRBV7-8 and TRBJ2-5; 12 bases are shared with TRBD2. Trimming removed 4 bases from V and 2 bases from J; junction bases left unmatched: 11. Germline CDR1 and CDR2: SGHVS and FQNEAQ. The CDR3 loop spans 18 amino acids. In nucleotides, the CDR3 is TGTGCCAGCAGCTACGGACTAGCGGGACATACCTTTCAAGAGACCCAGTACTTC. Protein: CASSYGLAGHTFQETQYF.

The chain uses TRBV30 and TRBJ1-2; no definite D call. This CDR3 region has 12 residues. Trimming stripped 3 bases from V and 7 bases from J, with 12 bases between. CDR1 is GTSNPN, CDR2 SVGIG, per germline (reference sequence). The chain's CDR3 is CAWRGGYPGYTF. CDR3 sequence (DNA): TGTGCCTGGAGGGGAGGATACCCTGGCTACACCTTC.